Sequencing of this TCR beta chain was carried out in a study of blood T cells in healthy people across ages (dated by TCRdb to the mid-2010s). Some background on the complete study: In model experiments, template switching captured roughly one uniquely barcoded TCR beta cDNA molecule for every two T cells. Age-related changes in TCR beta repertoire diversity were measured in the study by deep sequencing normalized with unique cDNA molecular identifiers. Donors were grouped into four age groups: young (average 16 years), middle-aged (under 40), aged (approximately 58) and long-lived (about 90). To avoid experimental bias, donors of different ages were spread randomly across the sequencing lanes. Using the same blood draw, the study looked at two additional independent replicas of 1 million unique cDNA reads for two donors, one aged 18 to 30 and the other aged 80 or older.

V and J lose 2 bases and 5 bases, and a span of 12 bases separates them. The cysteine opens and the phenylalanine closes a CDR3 of 14 amino acids. Just CDR3 DNA is preserved here, 42 bases in frame from base 1. Reading the germline V gene gives CDR1 SGHAT and CDR2 FQNNGV. Systemically healthy Caucasian individuals from Russia, some 36 in total and aged roughly 6 to 100 years, were included as donors. Approximately 11 milliliters of peripheral blood were drawn from each donor into EDTA-treated Vacutainer tubes. PBMCs were isolated by Ficoll-Paque density-gradient centrifugation, with at least 7 million obtained per sample. Total RNA, at least 5 micrograms per sample, was extracted from PBMCs with Trizol reagent. Naive CD45RAhigh/CD27high T cell percentages were measured by flow cytometry on a PBMC aliquot from every donor. Library generation was performed with 5' RACE. Sequencer: Illumina HiSeq 2500. The second PCR ran for about 7 to 11 cycles and used a J-beta primer mix along with a sample-barcoded 5' primer. A template-switch 5' adaptor carrying 12 random nucleotides introduced a unique molecular identifier onto each TCR beta cDNA molecule. Each sample yielded at least 3 million CDR3-containing paired-end reads. First-strand cDNA synthesis was performed from all RNA using the Mint cDNA synthesis kit, with priming by a TRBC-specific oligonucleotide. All cDNA was treated with uracil-DNA glycosylase and then went through a first 18-cycle PCR with the universal primers M1SS and BC2_uni_R. Concerning the study's data processing: Each sample was normalized by randomly selecting 1 million high-quality reads, each carrying a distinct molecular identifier. Reads with shared molecular identifiers were discarded instead of being binned into consensus sequences. CDR3 identification, clonotype clustering and error correction used MiTCR with a Q25 quality threshold and the strictest error-elimination algorithm. A nonparametric unseen species model using Euler transformation provided a lower-bound estimate of total TCR beta diversity. The public reads were reanalyzed by TCRdb: fastp trimming at Q25, MiXCR alignment, in-frame beta chains only. Rows are combined by CDR3 protein, so each entry shows the most common genes and DNA. These V and J calls originate from TCRdb's pipeline instead of the authors' own analysis. The sample table records more than 650,000 distinct CDR3 sequences; about 24% of these occur just once. The top ten hold 22% of the sample.

This clonotype was recorded many times. Its antigen remains unidentified. Base-call qualities are not available, and no considerably larger clone is one nucleotide away. The paper's findings and limits, for the study overall: The percentage of naive T cells measured by flow cytometry correlated strongly with observed TCR beta diversity. Estimates of total diversity from one million sequenced T cells were regarded as lower bounds and underestimates. As age increased, observed TCR beta diversity per million T cells dropped in a roughly linear way, and a significant reduction was already evident by age about 36. Since profiling was done on bulk unsorted PBMCs, naive and antigen-experienced compartments could not be conclusively compared. Compared with the aged group, the long-lived group had more naive CD4+ T cells, fewer expanded clones and increased TCR diversity, a pattern suggesting age selection. Because donor CMV infection status was unknown, age-related changes in expanded clonotypes were potentially confounded.

The sample consisted of blood. The sequence derives from a man aged 70-80 years in good health. This receptor chain uses TRBV11-2 and TRBJ1-2; confidence is insufficient to name the D gene. The CDR3 protein: CASSLTGGGYGYTF. The DNA sequence follows: TGTGCCAGCAGCTTAACGGGTGGTGGGTATGGCTACACCTTC.